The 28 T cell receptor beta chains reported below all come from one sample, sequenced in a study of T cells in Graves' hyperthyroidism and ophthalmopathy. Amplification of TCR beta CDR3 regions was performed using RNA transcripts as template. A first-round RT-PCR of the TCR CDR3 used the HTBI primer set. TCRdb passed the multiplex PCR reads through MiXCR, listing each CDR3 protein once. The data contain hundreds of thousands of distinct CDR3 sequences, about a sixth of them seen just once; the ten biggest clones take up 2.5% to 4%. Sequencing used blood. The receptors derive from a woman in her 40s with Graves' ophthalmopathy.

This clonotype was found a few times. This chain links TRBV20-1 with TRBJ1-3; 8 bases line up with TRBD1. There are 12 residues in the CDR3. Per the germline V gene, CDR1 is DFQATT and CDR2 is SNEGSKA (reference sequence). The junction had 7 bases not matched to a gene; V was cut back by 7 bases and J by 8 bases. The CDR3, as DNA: TGCAGTGTTAGGACAGGGAGCGACACCATATATTTT. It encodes CSVRTGSDTIYF.

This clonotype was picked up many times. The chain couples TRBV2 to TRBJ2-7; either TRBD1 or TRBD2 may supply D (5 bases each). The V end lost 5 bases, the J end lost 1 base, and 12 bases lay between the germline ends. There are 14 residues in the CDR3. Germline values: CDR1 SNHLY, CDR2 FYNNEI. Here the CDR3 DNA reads TGTGCCAGCAGTTTACCCGGGGCGTCCTACGAGCAGTACTTC. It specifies CASSLPGASYEQYF.

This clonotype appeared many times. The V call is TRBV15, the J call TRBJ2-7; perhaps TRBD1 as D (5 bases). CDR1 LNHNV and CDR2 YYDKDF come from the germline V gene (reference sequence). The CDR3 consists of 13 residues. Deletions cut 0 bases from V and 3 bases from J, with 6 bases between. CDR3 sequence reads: CATSREDIYEQYF. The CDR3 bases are TGTGCCACCAGCAGAGAGGACATCTACGAGCAGTACTTC.

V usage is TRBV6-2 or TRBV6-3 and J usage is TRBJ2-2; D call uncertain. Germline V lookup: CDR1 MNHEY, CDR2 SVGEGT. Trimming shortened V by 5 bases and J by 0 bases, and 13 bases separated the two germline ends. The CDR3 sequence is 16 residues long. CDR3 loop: CASSKRSLSNTGELFF. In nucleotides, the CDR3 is TGTGCCAGCAGTAAAAGAAGTCTTTCGAACACCGGGGAGCTGTTTTTT.

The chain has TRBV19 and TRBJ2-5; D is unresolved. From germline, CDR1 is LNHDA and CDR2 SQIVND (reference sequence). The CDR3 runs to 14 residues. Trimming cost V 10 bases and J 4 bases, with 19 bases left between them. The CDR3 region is CATTDRTLRETQYF. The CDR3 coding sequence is TGTGCCACCACCGATCGTACGTTGCGAGAGACCCAGTACTTC.

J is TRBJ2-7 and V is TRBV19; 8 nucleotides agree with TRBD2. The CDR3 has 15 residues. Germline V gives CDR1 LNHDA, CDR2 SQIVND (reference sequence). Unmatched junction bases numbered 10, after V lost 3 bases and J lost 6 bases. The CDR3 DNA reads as TGTGCCAGTAGTATCTCGGGAGGGGCGGATGGCGAGCAGTACTTC. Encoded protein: CASSISGGADGEQYF.

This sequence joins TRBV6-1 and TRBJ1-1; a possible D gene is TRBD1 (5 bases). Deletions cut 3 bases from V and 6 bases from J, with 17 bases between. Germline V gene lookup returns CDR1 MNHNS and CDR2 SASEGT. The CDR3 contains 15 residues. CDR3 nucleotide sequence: TGTGCCAGCAGTGAGGTAGGGATGGGGGACCCTGAAGCTTTCTTT. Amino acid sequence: CASSEVGMGDPEAFF.

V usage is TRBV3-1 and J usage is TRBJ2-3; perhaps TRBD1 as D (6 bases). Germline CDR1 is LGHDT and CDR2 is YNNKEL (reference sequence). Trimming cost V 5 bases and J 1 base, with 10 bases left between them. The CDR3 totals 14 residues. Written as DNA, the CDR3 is TGTGCCAGCAGCAACAGGGCGGGCACAGATACGCAGTATTTT. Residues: CASSNRAGTDTQYF.

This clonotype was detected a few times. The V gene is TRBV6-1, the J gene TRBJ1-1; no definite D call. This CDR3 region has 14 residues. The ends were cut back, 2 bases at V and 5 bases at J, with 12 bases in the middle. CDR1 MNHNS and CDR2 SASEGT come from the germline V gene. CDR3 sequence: CASSESGWGTEAFF. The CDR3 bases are TGTGCCAGCAGTGAATCGGGGTGGGGAACTGAAGCTTTCTTT.

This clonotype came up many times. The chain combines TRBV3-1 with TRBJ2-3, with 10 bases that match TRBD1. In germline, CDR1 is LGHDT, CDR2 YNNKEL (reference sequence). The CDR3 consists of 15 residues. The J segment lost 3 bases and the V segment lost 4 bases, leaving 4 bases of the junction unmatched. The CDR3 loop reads CASSRGTGETDTQYF. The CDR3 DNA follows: TGTGCCAGCAGCCGAGGGACAGGGGAGACAGATACGCAGTATTTT.

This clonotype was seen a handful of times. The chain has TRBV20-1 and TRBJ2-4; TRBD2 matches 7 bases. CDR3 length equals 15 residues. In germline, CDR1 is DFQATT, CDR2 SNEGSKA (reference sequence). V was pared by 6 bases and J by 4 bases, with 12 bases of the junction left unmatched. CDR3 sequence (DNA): TGCAGTGCCCCTCCCCTACTAGCGCCTAAAAACATTCAGTACTTC. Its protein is CSAPPLLAPKNIQYF.

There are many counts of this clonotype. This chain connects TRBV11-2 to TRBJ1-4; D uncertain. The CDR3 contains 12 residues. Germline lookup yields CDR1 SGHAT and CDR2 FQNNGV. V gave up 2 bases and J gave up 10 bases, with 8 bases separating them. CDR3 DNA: TGTGCCAGCAGCTTATATTCCGGAAAACTGTTTTTT. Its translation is CASSLYSGKLFF.

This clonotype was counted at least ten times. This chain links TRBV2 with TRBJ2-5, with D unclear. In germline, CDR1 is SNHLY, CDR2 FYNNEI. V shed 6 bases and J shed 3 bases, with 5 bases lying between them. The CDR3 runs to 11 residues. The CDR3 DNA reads TGTGCCAGCAGGCTAGAAGAGACCCAGTACTTC. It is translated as CASRLEETQYF.

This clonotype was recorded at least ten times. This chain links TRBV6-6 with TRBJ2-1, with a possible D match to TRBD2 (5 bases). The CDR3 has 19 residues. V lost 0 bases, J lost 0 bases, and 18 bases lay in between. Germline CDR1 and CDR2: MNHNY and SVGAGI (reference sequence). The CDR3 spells CASSYSGLSGVSSYNEQFF. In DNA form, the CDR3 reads TGTGCCAGCAGTTACTCGGGGTTGAGCGGAGTTAGCTCCTACAATGAGCAGTTCTTC.

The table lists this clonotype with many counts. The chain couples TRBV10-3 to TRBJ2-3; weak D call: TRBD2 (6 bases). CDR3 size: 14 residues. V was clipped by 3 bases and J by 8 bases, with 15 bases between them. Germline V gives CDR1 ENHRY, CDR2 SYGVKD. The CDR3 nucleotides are TGTGCCATCAGTGATGGGGACTTAAGGGTTACGCAGTATTTT. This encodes CAISDGDLRVTQYF.

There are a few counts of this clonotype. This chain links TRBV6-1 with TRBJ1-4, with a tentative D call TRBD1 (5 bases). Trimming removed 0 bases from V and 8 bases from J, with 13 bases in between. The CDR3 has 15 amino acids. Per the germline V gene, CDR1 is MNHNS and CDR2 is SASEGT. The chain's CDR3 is CASSEAGGLREKLFF. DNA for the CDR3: TGTGCCAGCAGTGAAGCTGGGGGATTGAGGGAAAAACTGTTTTTT.

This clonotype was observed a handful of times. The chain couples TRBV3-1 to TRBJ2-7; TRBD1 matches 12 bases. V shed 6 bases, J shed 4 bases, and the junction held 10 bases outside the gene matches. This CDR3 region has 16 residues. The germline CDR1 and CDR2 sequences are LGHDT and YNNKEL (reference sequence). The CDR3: CASSNAMGQGAYEQYF. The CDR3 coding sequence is TGTGCCAGCAGTAATGCTATGGGACAGGGGGCTTACGAGCAGTACTTC.

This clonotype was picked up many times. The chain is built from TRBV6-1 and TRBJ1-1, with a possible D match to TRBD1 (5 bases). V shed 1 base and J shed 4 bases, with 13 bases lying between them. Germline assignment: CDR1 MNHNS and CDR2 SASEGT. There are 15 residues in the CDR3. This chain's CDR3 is CASSEGSGDGTEAFF. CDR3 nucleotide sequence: TGTGCCAGCAGTGAAGGATCGGGGGATGGCACTGAAGCTTTCTTT.

The CDR3 reads CASSAGTGGKDEQFF. In nucleotides, the CDR3 is TGTGCCAGCAGCGCCGGGACAGGGGGCAAGGATGAGCAGTTCTTC. The chain carries TRBV7-9 and TRBJ2-1, with 12 bases identical to TRBD1. In germline, CDR1 is SEHNR, CDR2 FQNEAQ (reference sequence). The CDR3 is 15 residues long. V trimming: 5 bases; J trimming: 8 bases; junction bases outside the gene matches: 7. The whole variable domain, filled in from reference TRBV7-9 and TRBJ2-1, reads DTGVSQNPRHKITKRGQNVTFRCDPISEHNRLYWYRQTLGQGPEFLTYFQNEAQLEKSRLLSDRFSAERPKGSFSTLEIQRTEQGDSAMYLCASSAGTGGKDEQFFGPGTRLTVL.

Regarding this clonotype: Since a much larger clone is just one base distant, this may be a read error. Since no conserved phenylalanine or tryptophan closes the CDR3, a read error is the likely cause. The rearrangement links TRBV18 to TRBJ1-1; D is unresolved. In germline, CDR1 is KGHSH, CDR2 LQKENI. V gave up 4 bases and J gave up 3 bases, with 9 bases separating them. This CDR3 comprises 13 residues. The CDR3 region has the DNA TGTGCCAGCTCACGAAACCGGGACACTGAAGCTTTCCTT. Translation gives CASSRNRDTEAFL.

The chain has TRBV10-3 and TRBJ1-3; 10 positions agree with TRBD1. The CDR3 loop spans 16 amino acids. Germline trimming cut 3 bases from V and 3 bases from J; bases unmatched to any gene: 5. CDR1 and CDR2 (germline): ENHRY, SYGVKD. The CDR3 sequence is CAISDPGQGNGNTIYF. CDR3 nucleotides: TGTGCCATCAGTGACCCGGGACAGGGGAATGGAAACACCATATATTTT.

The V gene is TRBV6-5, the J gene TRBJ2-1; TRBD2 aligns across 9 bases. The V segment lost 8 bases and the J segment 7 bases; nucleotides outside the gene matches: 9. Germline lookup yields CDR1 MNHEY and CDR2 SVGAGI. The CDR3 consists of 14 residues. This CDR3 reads CASGWSGRLNEQFF. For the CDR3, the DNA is TGTGCCAGCGGTTGGAGCGGGAGGTTGAATGAGCAGTTCTTC.

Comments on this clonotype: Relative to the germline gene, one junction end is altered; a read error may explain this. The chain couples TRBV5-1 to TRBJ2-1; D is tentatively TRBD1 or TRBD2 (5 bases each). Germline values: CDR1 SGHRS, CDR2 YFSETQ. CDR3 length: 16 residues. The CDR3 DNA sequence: TGCGCCAGCAGCTTGTCTGGTGGGGGATCCTACAATGAGCGGTTCTTC. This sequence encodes CASSLSGGGSYNERFF.

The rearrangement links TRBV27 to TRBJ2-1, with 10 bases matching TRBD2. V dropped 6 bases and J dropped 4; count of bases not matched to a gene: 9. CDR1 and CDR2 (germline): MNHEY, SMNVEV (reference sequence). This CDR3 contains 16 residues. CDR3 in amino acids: CASSPRPGLAYNEQFF. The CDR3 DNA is TGTGCCAGCAGCCCCCGGCCGGGACTAGCGTACAATGAGCAGTTCTTC.

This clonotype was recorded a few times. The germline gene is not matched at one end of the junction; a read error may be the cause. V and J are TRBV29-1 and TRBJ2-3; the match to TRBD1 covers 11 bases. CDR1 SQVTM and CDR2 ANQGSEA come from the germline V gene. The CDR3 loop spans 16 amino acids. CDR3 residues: CSVEGGTGGTTGTQYF. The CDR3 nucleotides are TGCAGCGTTGAAGGGGGGACAGGGGGAACCACAGGTACGCAGTATTTT.

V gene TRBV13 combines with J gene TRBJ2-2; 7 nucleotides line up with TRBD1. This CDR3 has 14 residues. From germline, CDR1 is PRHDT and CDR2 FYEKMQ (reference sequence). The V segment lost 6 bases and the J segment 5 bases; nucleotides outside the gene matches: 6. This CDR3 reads CASSFYRGTGELFF. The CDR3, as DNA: TGTGCCAGCAGTTTTTACAGGGGAACCGGGGAGCTGTTTTTT.

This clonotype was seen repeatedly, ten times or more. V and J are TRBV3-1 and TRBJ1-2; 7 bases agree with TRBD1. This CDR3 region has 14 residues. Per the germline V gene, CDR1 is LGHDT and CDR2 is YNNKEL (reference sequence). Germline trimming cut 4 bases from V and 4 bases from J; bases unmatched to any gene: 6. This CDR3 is CASSPTDRRYGYTF. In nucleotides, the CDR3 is TGTGCCAGCAGCCCCACGGACAGGCGCTATGGCTACACCTTC.

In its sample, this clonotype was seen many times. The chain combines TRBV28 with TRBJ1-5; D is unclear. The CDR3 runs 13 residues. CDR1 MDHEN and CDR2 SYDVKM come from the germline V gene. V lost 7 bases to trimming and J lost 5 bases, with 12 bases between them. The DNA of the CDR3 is TGTGCCAGCACCATTGGGAGACATCAGCCCCAGCATTTT. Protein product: CASTIGRHQPQHF.